The entry below describes one TCR beta chain. What antigen it recognizes has not been identified. No base qualities exist here, and no much larger clone lies one base off it. The cysteine opens and the phenylalanine closes a CDR3 of 19 amino acids. Only CDR3 DNA is held: 57 bases, read in frame from base 1. Using the deep immunoSEQ assay, multiplex PCR amplified TCR CDR3 regions from genomic DNA. Genomic DNA extracted from each cell subset was distributed evenly over all wells of several immunoSEQ 96-well plates, and each plate served as one replicate. For unsorted PBMC, each replicate PCR was loaded with 300 ng genomic DNA, equivalent to roughly 31,000 T cell genomes. Ten immunoSEQ deep assay plates were used to sequence the unsorted PBMC genomic DNA. The purified libraries were quantified using a Qubit 3.0 fluorometer, sized with a Bioanalyzer 2100, and then quantified again using the KAPA Library Quantification kit. Each immunoSEQ 96-well plate was sequenced on its own single-read 150-cycle Illumina NextSeq 550 flow cell. Regarding the original processing steps: Because the immunoSEQ output included only junctional sequences and no quality scores, the filtering could not be the same as the filtering used for full-length reads. To assign V/J genes and CDR3, sequences were annotated against IMGT germline references using PyIR, a Python wrapper for IgBLAST v1.9. Reads were removed for weak V/J assignments (E-value above 1e-6), missing CDR3, stop codons, out-of-frame junctions, or ambiguous translated residues. V3J clonotypes were defined by identical inferred V gene, J gene, and CDR3 amino acid sequence. The percentage overlap between two repertoires was calculated by dividing the number of shared unique clonotypes by the size of the smaller repertoire. Repertoire richness was assessed with RTK rarefaction, the Chao1 estimator, and Recon v2.1 estimates of unobserved clonotypes. The clones in this table, taken by TCRdb from immuneACCESS, are in-frame only. Not every clone is retained; where verified, under half of the shortfall comes from an unresolved V gene, and the cause of the rest is unknown. V and J calls and clone size are copied from that table; D and trimming were computed from the DNA. The sample records fewer than 700,000 clones, roughly four fifths of which are singletons. Around 11% of the sample comes from the top ten.

The donors were healthy, HIV-negative adults with no recently reported acute infections or vaccinations. Every donor was a Caucasian adult residing in Nashville, Tennessee, USA. For unsorted samples, tens of millions of PBMCs were counted, and genomic DNA was extracted using the QIAamp DNA Blood Mini kit. Blood was obtained by leukapheresis, after which PBMCs were separated by Ficoll-Histopaque density gradient centrifugation and cryopreserved in liquid nitrogen vapor phase. The entry originates in a study of shared clonotypes between healthy human individuals (dated by TCRdb to the early 2020s). With respect to the entire study: A few men and two women, aged 18 to 49 years, made up the cohort. The study deeply sequenced blood TCR repertoires of roughly five healthy adults to estimate repertoire size and the extent of clonotype sharing between individuals. Different laboratories and diverse techniques were used to prepare libraries and sequence TCR repertoires, to increase sequencing depth and limit assay-specific biases. Per donor, leukapheresis produced somewhere between about 0.9 and 10 billion PBMCs.

Here is what the overall study found, with its caveats: The genetic and exposure-history diversity represented was limited by the small number of donors. Pairwise subsampling led to the expectation that sequencing depth would affect the degree of clonotype sharing among donors. Sampling was restricted to blood, and TCR repertoires in tissue are likely to differ from TCR repertoires in blood.

The sample taken for sequencing was PBMCs. The clonotype was recovered from a woman aged 40 to 50 in good health. Some clones in this sample may be carry-over from other donors' samples. The sequence joins TRBV21-1 to TRBJ2-3; the listed D gene, TRBD2, was not tested against the DNA. TRBV21-1 is assigned pseudogene status. The DNA sequence follows: TGTGCCAGCAGCAAAGTGTCTCGACTAGCGGGAAACGGGACAGATACGCAGTATTTT. This yields the protein CASSKVSRLAGNGTDTQYF.